This TCR beta chain stems from a study of post-analysis software for immune sequencing data. This CDR3 is built from 14 residues. Trimming cost V 6 bases and J 5 bases, with 16 bases left between them. This clonotype showed up just a few times. Its antigen is unknown. Study-wide points: Five or six TRBV segments, TRBV5-6, TRBV5-1 and TRBV20-1 among them, were found more frequent in patients than controls. Compared against controls, patients with multiple sclerosis displayed significantly lower normalized Chao1 diversity.

Unique-molecular-identifier-tagged TCR beta cDNA libraries were used. MiXCR, applied by TCRdb to the PCR reads, yields one record per CDR3 protein. This table holds about 800,000 distinct CDR3 sequences, roughly 27% found once. The sequence derives from a girl between 10 and 17 years old with multiple sclerosis. This chain links TRBV12-3 or TRBV12-4 with TRBJ1-1; D gene unclear. The sample consisted of blood. This chain's CDR3 is CASSTEVVGTEAFF. The CDR3 coding sequence is TGTGCCAGCAGCACGGAGGTGGTGGGGACTGAAGCTTTCTTT.